Presented here are 3 T cell receptor beta chains from one specimen sequenced in a study of regulatory T cells in long-lasting Graves disease. Through Arm-PCR of CDR3 regions and iRepertoire HTBI primers, TCR beta libraries were built. In TCRdb, the multiplex PCR reads were re-called with MiXCR into one record per CDR3 protein. The sample has hundreds of thousands of distinct CDR3 sequences, 15% seen once. The time point is: newly diagnosed GD, antithyroid drugs for less than 3 months. From RNA extracted from PBMCs, the TCR library was made. This same sample was also part of a study on T cells in Graves' hyperthyroidism and ophthalmopathy.

The specimen was peripheral blood mononuclear cells (PBMCs), collected at new diagnosis, from a patient treated with antithyroid drugs. Receptors were obtained from a middle-aged woman with Graves disease.

The chain carries TRBV2 and TRBJ2-5; 12 positions agree with TRBD1. The ends lost 7 bases at V and 3 bases at J; junction bases unmatched: 6. Germline V gene data show CDR1 as SNHLY and CDR2 as FYNNEI. The CDR3 is 15 residues long. The CDR3 spells CASNLGTGGEETQYF. The CDR3 DNA is TGTGCCAGCAACCTCGGGACAGGGGGCGAAGAGACCCAGTACTTC. Supplemented by reference TRBV2 and TRBJ2-5, the full variable domain reads EPEVTQTPSHQVTQMGQEVILRCVPISNHLYFYWYRQILGQKVEFLVSFYNNEISEKSEIFDDQFSVERPDGSNFTLKIRSTKLEDSAMYFCASNLGTGGEETQYFGPGTRLLVL.

The gene calls are TRBV18 and TRBJ2-7, with TRBD2 as a possible D gene (5 bases). CDR1 KGHSH and CDR2 LQKENI come from the germline V gene. The V gene lost 6 bases and the J gene lost 2 bases, with 17 bases spanning the gap. This CDR3 spans 15 amino acids. The DNA for the CDR3 is TGTGCCAGCTCTCCGTCCCATGAGGGTCCCTACGAGCAGTACTTC. This gives the protein CASSPSHEGPYEQYF.

This clonotype has ten or more counts. V and J are TRBV7-2 and TRBJ1-1; tentatively, D is TRBD1 (6 bases). Trimming pared 0 bases from V and 5 bases from J, leaving 13 bases between. Germline CDR1 SGHTA, CDR2 FQGNSA. The CDR3 extends over 15 amino acids. This chain's CDR3 is CASSLARGLGTEAFF. As DNA, the CDR3 is TGTGCCAGCAGCTTAGCTCGGGGGCTTGGAACTGAAGCTTTCTTT.